Ten or more counts support the clone carrying this T cell receptor (beta chain). Its target is unknown. Trimming removed 5 bases from V and 5 bases from J, with 16 bases in between. The CDR3 runs 15 residues. The record originates from a study of regulatory T cells in long-lasting Graves disease. The time point denotes: newly diagnosed GD, antithyroid drugs for less than 3 months. From PBMCs, RNA was extracted and then used to make the TCR library. According to the study, TCR beta libraries were built with iRepertoire HTBI primers and CDR3-region Arm-PCR. One entry per CDR3 protein, called by TCRdb with MiXCR from the multiplex PCR reads. This table holds roughly 500,000 distinct CDR3 sequences, about 13% found once. Study-level results: Accuracy may have been reduced by the small sample size. Under persistent disease, TRBV28, TRBJ1-2 and TRBJ2-5 were used preferentially.

These data were also reused for a study on T cells in Graves' hyperthyroidism and ophthalmopathy. That source notes: A first-round RT-PCR of the TCR CDR3 used the HTBI primer set.

The sequence derives from a man aged 25 to 40 with Graves disease. The J gene is TRBJ2-1, the V gene TRBV12-3 or TRBV12-4, with D perhaps matching TRBD2 (5 bases). Sample: peripheral blood mononuclear cells (PBMCs), taken at new diagnosis, from a patient treated with antithyroid drugs. The CDR3 DNA reads as TGTGCCAGCAGTCCGCTAAAGCGGCTTAACAATGAGCAGTTCTTC. Amino acid sequence: CASSPLKRLNNEQFF.